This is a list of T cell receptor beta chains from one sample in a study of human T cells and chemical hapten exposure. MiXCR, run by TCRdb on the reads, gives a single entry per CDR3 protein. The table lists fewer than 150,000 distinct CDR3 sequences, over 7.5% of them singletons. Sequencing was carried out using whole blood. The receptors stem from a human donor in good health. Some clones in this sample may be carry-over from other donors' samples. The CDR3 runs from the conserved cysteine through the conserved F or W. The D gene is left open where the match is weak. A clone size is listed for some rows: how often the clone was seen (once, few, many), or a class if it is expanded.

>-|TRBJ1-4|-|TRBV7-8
TGTGCCAGCAGCTTGGTTTCCCAGGGGCCGCATGAAAAACTGTTTTTT
CASSLVSQGPHEKLFF
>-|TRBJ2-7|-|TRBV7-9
TGTGCCAGCGAAACCCCTGGGCCCCGCGGACATGATAGGCGGTCCTACGAGCAGTACTTC
CASETPGPRGHDRRSYEQYF
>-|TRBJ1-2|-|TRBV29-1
TGCAGCGCCCACCTGGGGGACCGTAGTGGCTACACCTTC
CSAHLGDRSGYTF
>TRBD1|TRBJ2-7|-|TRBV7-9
TGTGCCAGCAGGTCACCGGGACAGGGTTACGAGCAGTACTTC
CASRSPGQGYEQYF
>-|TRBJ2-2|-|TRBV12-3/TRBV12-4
TGTGCCAGCAGCCCATGGGACATTGGTCTCACCGGGGAGCTGTTTTTT
CASSPWDIGLTGELFF
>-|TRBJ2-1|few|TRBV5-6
TGTGCCAGCAGCTTGAGCCACGTTCAGGGCGGTGAGCAGTTCTTC
CASSLSHVQGGEQFF
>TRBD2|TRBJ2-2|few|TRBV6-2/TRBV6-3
TGTGCCAGCAGTTACCGACTAGCGGGAGGACCCGGGGAGCTGTTTTTT
CASSYRLAGGPGELFF
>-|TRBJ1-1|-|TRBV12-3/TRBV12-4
TGTGCCAGCAGGGGGGACCGGACTGAAGCTTTCTTT
CASRGDRTEAFF
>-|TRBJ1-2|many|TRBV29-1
TGCAGCGTTGAAGATTATAGTTTCGCGGGGACCGGCTATGGCTACACCTTC
CSVEDYSFAGTGYGYTF
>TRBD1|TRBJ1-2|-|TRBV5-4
TGTGCCAGCAGCCAACCAACAGGGGGCGCCCACTATGGCTACACCTTC
CASSQPTGGAHYGYTF
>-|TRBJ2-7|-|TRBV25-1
TGTGCCAGCAGTGAATGGACTGCCGGACAATCCTACGAGCAGTACTTC
CASSEWTAGQSYEQYF
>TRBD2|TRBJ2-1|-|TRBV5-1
TGCGCCAGCAGCCCGGGGGGTCACTCCTACAATGAGCAGTTCTTC
CASSPGGHSYNEQFF